This T cell receptor (beta chain) originates from a study of radiation and T cells in renal cell carcinoma. Profiling relied on immunoSEQ multiplex PCR, and the TCRdb table lists in-frame clones only, not all of them. The sample consists of about 170,000 clones, 88% of them appearing once. This CDR3 contains 15 residues. Per the germline V gene, CDR1 is LGHNA and CDR2 is YNFKEQ. V gave up 0 bases and J gave up 5 bases, with 13 bases separating them. Indicated time point: blood 4 weeks post-SBRT, at nephrectomy. Treatment described: 15 Gy SBRT to primary tumor, nephrectomy 4 weeks later. Nephrectomy followed 15 Gy stereotactic body radiation by 4 weeks. Blood was sampled at baseline, 2 weeks and 4 weeks after SBRT.

The sample in question was blood, obtained from a patient whose treatment included radiotherapy and nephrectomy. This sequence was found in a woman aged 50 to 60 with renal cell carcinoma. The chain uses TRBV4-2 and TRBJ1-2; the D gene is possibly TRBD1 (5 bases). Here the CDR3 DNA reads TGTGCCAGCAGCCAAGAGACAGCTACGGAATATGGCTACACCTTC. Protein sequence: CASSQETATEYGYTF.